A single sample is the source of the 15 T cell receptor beta chains below, sequenced in a study of T-cell memory formation after mild COVID-19. Using its own MiXCR run on the 5' RACE reads, TCRdb lists one record per CDR3 protein. The repertoire holds 500,000 to 600,000 distinct CDR3 sequences, with roughly 18% as singletons. Material for sequencing was PBMCs or a T cell subset sorted from them (not recorded which). The source of these receptors is an adult woman who had mild COVID-19 (a few samples of this study predate the infection). Cell type and time point are not known.

This clonotype has just a few counts. The rearrangement uses TRBV4-1 and TRBJ2-5, with no clear D. This CDR3 is built from 15 residues. CDR1 and CDR2 from the germline V gene are MGHRA and YSYEKL. V lost 1 base, J lost 5 bases, and 14 bases lay in between. CDR3 bases: TGCGCCAGCAGCCAAGTCCCGGCCCCCCCGGAGACCCAGTACTTC. The encoded protein is CASSQVPAPPETQYF.

The V call is TRBV29-1, the J call TRBJ2-3, with D uncertain. Germline V gene lookup returns CDR1 SQVTM and CDR2 ANQGSEA. The CDR3 is made up of 11 amino acids. Between the trimmed V and J ends, which lost 7 bases and 4 bases, there was a span of 9 bases. The CDR3 nucleotides read TGCAGCGATCAGTTCGCAGATACGCAGTATTTT. It codes for CSDQFADTQYF.

The V call is TRBV7-3, the J call TRBJ2-3; TRBD2 aligns across 8 bases. The CDR3 spans 16 residues. Germline V gene sequence: CDR1 SGHTA, CDR2 FQGTGA. V lost 1 base and J lost 1; bases outside the gene matches: 4. This CDR3 reads CASSLRATSGTDTQYF. The CDR3 region has the DNA TGTGCCAGCAGCTTAAGGGCGACTAGCGGCACAGATACGCAGTATTTT. Drawing the rest from reference TRBV7-3 and TRBJ2-3, the complete variable domain is GAGVSQTPSNKVTEKGKYVELRCDPISGHTALYWYRQSLGQGPEFLIYFQGTGAADDSGLPNDRFFAVRPEGSVSTLKIQRTERGDSAVYLCASSLRATSGTDTQYFGPGTRLTVL.

The CDR3 nucleotides are TGCAGTGCTGGGGTAGCGGGGGGCTACAATGAGCAGTTCTTC. It yields the protein CSAGVAGGYNEQFF. This chain connects TRBV20-1 to TRBJ2-1, with TRBD2 matching over 10 bases. Germline trimming cut 5 bases from V and 3 bases from J; bases unmatched to any gene: 4. The CDR3 runs to 14 residues. The germline V gene has CDR1 DFQATT and CDR2 SNEGSKA (reference sequence).

The chain combines TRBV29-1 with TRBJ2-2, with 8 bases fitting TRBD2. CDR1 and CDR2 (germline): SQVTM, ANQGSEA. V shed 7 bases, J shed 0 bases, and the junction held 4 bases outside the gene matches. The CDR3 spans 14 residues. In DNA form, the CDR3 reads TGCAGCGGGGCGGGGGGCACGAACACCGGGGAGCTGTTTTTT. Protein: CSGAGGTNTGELFF.

This clonotype was recorded once. At one end, the junction sequence differs from germline, possibly due to a read error. The CDR3 DNA sequence: TGTGCCAGCTCACCAACAGGGGTGAACTCTGAAGCTTTCTTT. Its translation: CASSPTGVNSEAFF. The chain uses TRBV18 and TRBJ1-1, with 7 nucleotides matching TRBD1. Germline loops: CDR1 KGHSH, CDR2 LQKENI. CDR3 length equals 14 residues.

The chain couples TRBV2 to TRBJ1-1; TRBD1 is a possible D gene (6 bases). The V end was cut by 6 bases, the J end by 1 base, with 12 bases between. The germline V gene encodes CDR1 SNHLY and CDR2 FYNNEI. This CDR3 is built from 14 residues. This chain's CDR3 is CASRLTGGNTEAFF. CDR3 coding DNA: TGTGCCAGCAGGCTGACAGGAGGGAACACTGAAGCTTTCTTT.

The chain joins TRBV20-1 to TRBJ2-1; TRBD2 matches 7 bases. This CDR3 region has 16 residues. After removal of 4 bases from V and 2 bases from J, the junction contained 11 bases not matched to a gene. Per germline, CDR1 DFQATT and CDR2 SNEGSKA (reference sequence). CDR3 bases: TGCAGTGCTAACAACCCGAGTGCGGGGGCCTACAATGAGCAGTTCTTC. As protein: CSANNPSAGAYNEQFF.

Only a few counts were recorded for this clonotype. The CDR3 region has the DNA TGTGCCAGCAGCCTCCGGGACTTCAATCAGCCCCAGCATTTT. Translating it yields CASSLRDFNQPQHF. The chain joins TRBV12-3 or TRBV12-4 to TRBJ1-5, with a tentative D call TRBD1 (5 bases). V shed 6 bases and J shed 3 bases, with 12 bases lying between them. This CDR3 comprises 14 residues.

This clonotype has a handful of counts. This chain links TRBV7-9 with TRBJ1-2; no firm D call. The length of the CDR3 is 14 residues. Germline CDR1 SEHNR, CDR2 FQNEAQ (reference sequence). Trimming shortened V by 5 bases and J by 4 bases, and 14 bases separated the two germline ends. The CDR3 DNA reads TGTGCCAGCAGCCCTTTGTCGGATACCTATGGCTACACCTTC. This gives the protein CASSPLSDTYGYTF.

V gene TRBV7-2 combines with J gene TRBJ1-2; TRBD1 matches 9 bases. The junction had 11 bases not matched to a gene; V was cut back by 6 bases and J by 3 bases. The germline gives CDR1 SGHTA, CDR2 FQGNSA. This CDR3 has 16 residues. DNA for the CDR3: TGTGCCAGCAGGGCCGGGACAGGGATCGGTGACTATGGCTACACCTTC. Translating gives CASRAGTGIGDYGYTF.

The sample holds a few counts of this clonotype. V and J are TRBV7-2 and TRBJ1-1; a possible D gene is TRBD1 (5 bases). This CDR3 comprises 13 residues. Germline V gene sequence: CDR1 SGHTA, CDR2 FQGNSA. Trimming left V 4 bases short and J 4 bases short, with 10 bases between. CDR3 DNA sequence: TGTGCCAGCAGCTCCAGGGCAAGCACTGAAGCTTTCTTT. This gives the protein CASSSRASTEAFF.

This clonotype was detected only a few times. This chain connects TRBV7-9 to TRBJ2-1; 7 nucleotides match TRBD2. The CDR3 contains 13 residues. Per the germline V gene, CDR1 is SEHNR and CDR2 is FQNEAQ (reference sequence). V gave up 3 bases and J gave up 6 bases; unmatched junction bases: 2. CDR3 sequence (DNA): TGTGCCAGCAGCTTTGGGGAGGGCAATGAGCAGTTCTTC. Residues: CASSFGEGNEQFF.

A few counts support this clonotype. V is TRBV5-1 and J is TRBJ1-6, with a possible D match to TRBD1 (6 bases). Germline V gives CDR1 SGHRS, CDR2 YFSETQ. V lost 5 bases and J lost 9, with 15 bases in between. The CDR3 is made up of 14 amino acids. The CDR3 bases are TGCGCCAGCAGTCTGGGACAAGTAAGTTCACCCCTCCACTTT. Its translation: CASSLGQVSSPLHF.

The table lists this clonotype with a few counts. This chain joins TRBV9 and TRBJ2-1; TRBD2 matches 8 bases. Germline-derived CDR1 and CDR2 are SGDLS and YYNGEE. This CDR3 spans 16 amino acids. J gave up 8 bases and V 1 base, and 11 bases lay outside the gene matches. CDR3 protein: CASSVRTHRGGHEQFF. For the CDR3, the DNA is TGTGCCAGCAGCGTAAGGACTCATCGGGGGGGCCATGAGCAGTTCTTC.